In its sample, the clone carrying this T cell receptor (beta chain) was seen a few times. Its cognate antigen is unknown. All of the donors resided in Nashville, Tennessee, and each was a Caucasian adult. V shed 4 bases and J shed 2 bases, with 14 bases lying between them. The CDR3 contains 15 residues. Germline V gene sequence: CDR1 PRHDT, CDR2 FYEKMQ (reference sequence). The data derive from a study of shared clonotypes between healthy human individuals. Study details: Serving as donors were two women and a few men, whose ages spanned 18 to 49.

Points from the study as a whole: Researchers sampled blood only, noting tissue repertoires likely differ. What naive subsets generally showed was a larger estimated richness than memory subsets showed.

Using immunoSEQ multiplex PCR, the repertoire was profiled, and TCRdb retains in-frame clones only, with some absent. The table lists about a million clones, 77% of them singletons, with 0.89% in the top ten. Specimen: memory CD4+ T cells from PBMCs. As for subset: CD45RA-negative fraction. V is TRBV13 and J is TRBJ2-5; D may be TRBD2 (5 bases). The clonotype was recovered from a man in his late teens or twenties in good health. Some clones in this sample may be carry-over from other donors' samples. The CDR3 nucleotides are TGTGCCAGCAGCTCGGACTTCTACACACAAGAGACCCAGTACTTC. The encoded protein is CASSSDFYTQETQYF.